This TCR beta chain derives from a study of early T cells in non-severe SARS-CoV-2 infection. About the research overall: With bulk RNA from unsorted whole blood as input, sequencing yielded unpaired chains. Notes on the study in general: There was a bias toward anti-spike CD8 responses in VDJdb matching, which missed private and CD4 specificities.

Unique molecular identifiers were attached to individual cDNA molecules. TCRdb reanalysed the 5' RACE reads using MiXCR and keeps one entry per CDR3 protein. The data show 20,000 to 30,000 distinct CDR3 sequences, less than 5% seen once. Germline V gives CDR1 MNHNS, CDR2 SASEGT. The length of the CDR3 is 15 residues. V shed 5 bases and J shed 7 bases, with 17 bases lying between them. This clonotype was counted many times. As yet, its antigen is unknown. This sequence was found in an adult who was a healthcare worker with PCR-confirmed SARS-CoV-2 infection or an uninfected control (not recorded which). This chain uses TRBV6-1 with TRBJ2-2; TRBD1 might be the D (5 bases). Input material: whole blood. The CDR3 bases are TGTGCCAGCAGTATTAGCCAGGGCGTAATCGGGGAGCTGTTTTTT. This encodes CASSISQGVIGELFF.